Reported below is one T cell receptor beta chain. This clonotype is labeled medium-sized (0.01 to 0.1%). Its binding antigen is unknown. The sample holds no much larger clone one base away, and base qualities are not on file. The data stem from a study of somatic reversion in DOCK8 deficiency (dated by TCRdb to 2018 to 2020). Notes on the research overall: In the study, T cell receptor beta repertoires were compared across three groups: DOCK8-deficient patients, DOCK8-revertant patients and healthy volunteers. The study investigated how somatic reversion of pathogenic DOCK8 variants alters lymphocyte differentiation and function in DOCK8 deficiency. The DOCK8-deficient patients included in the study had been described in earlier reports. Results the study describes overall, beyond this receptor: The source material for each sample, whole blood versus PBMCs, was not specified per sample in the methods.

Blood for healthy controls was obtained from volunteer donors provided by blood services in Australia and France. For the TCR repertoire analysis, genomic DNA was extracted either from whole blood samples or from PBMCs. Based on the germline V gene, the CDR1 and CDR2 sequences are SGHRS and YFSETQ. The trim is 0 bases for V and 4 bases for J, with a gap of 10 bases between the germline ends. The CDR3 numbers 14 residues from cysteine through phenylalanine. The CDR3 DNA has 42 bases and is translated from base 1. Libraries were prepared through multiplex PCR. TRB libraries were made by one-step amplicon PCR using EuroClonality-NGS primers on about 0.095 ug genomic DNA. TRB amplicons were sequenced on Illumina MiSeq instruments with 2 x 250 bp version 2 chemistry. In the authors' own workflow: Primary TRB sequence analysis and V(D)J annotation were performed with IMGT/HighV-QUEST. Repertoire diversity and composition were evaluated with VDJtools after removing nonfunctional clones and downsampling for comparisons between samples. TCRdb cleaned the public reads at Q25 with fastp, built clones with MiXCR and kept in-frame beta chains. Records with the same CDR3 protein are collapsed into one entry carrying the most frequent genes and DNA. The V and J calls were determined by TCRdb, not by the authors. The sample has 4,000 to 5,000 distinct CDR3 sequences on record, more than 20% of them singletons. The top ten clonotypes cover around 9.1% of the sample.

The chain joins TRBV5-1 to TRBJ1-1, and possibly TRBD1, on 5 matching bases. The specimen sequenced was peripheral blood. This sequence was found in a human donor in good health. The CDR3 has the sequence CASSLGGAITEAFF. The nucleotide sequence reads as follows: TGCGCCAGCAGCTTGGGGGGCGCGATCACTGAAGCTTTCTTT.